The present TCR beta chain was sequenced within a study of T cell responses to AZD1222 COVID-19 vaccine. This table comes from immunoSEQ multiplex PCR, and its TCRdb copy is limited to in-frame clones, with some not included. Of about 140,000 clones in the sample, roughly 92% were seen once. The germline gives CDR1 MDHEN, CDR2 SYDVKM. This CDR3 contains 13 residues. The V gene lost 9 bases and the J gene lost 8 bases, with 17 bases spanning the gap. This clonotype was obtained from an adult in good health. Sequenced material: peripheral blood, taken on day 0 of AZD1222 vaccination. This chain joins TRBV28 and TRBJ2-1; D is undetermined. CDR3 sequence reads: CASSPGRQDEQFF. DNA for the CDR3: TGTGCCAGTAGCCCTGGACGGCAGGATGAGCAGTTCTTC.